A selection of T cell receptor beta chains follows, all from one sample in a study of shared clonotypes between healthy human individuals. The repertoire was sequenced with immunoSEQ multiplex PCR; TCRdb's copy has only in-frame clones and lacks some. Among about 1.1 million clones, about four fifths were seen once, and the ten largest hold roughly 0.57%. The sequencing input was memory CD4+ T cells from PBMCs. The receptors shown here come from a man between 18 and 29 years old in good health. Some clones in this sample may be carry-over from other donors' samples. CDR3s include the opening cysteine and the closing phenylalanine or tryptophan. Fields, in order: J gene, clone size, D gene, CDR3 length, V gene, CDR3 DNA, CDR3 protein. D genes are given only for firm matches. Not all rows give a size; the values are once, few, many and, for expanded clones, a class.

>TRBJ2-3|.|.|20|TRBV7-8
TGTGCCAGCAGCTCCCCCCGGCGGGGAGTGGGGGTAGGGAGTACAGATACGCAGTATTTT
CASSSPRRGVGVGSTDTQYF
>TRBJ2-5|once|.|14|TRBV18
TGTGCCAGCTCACCACCGGAGGGGGGGGAGACCCAGTACTTC
CASSPPEGGETQYF
>TRBJ2-5|.|.|14|TRBV19
TGTGCCAGTAGTAGTGGGCGGGACCAAGAGACCCAGTACTTC
CASSSGRDQETQYF
>TRBJ1-1|few|.|14|TRBV10-3
TGTGCCATCAGTGAGGGGGCCATGAACACTGAAGCTTTCTTT
CAISEGAMNTEAFF
>TRBJ2-3|.|.|14|TRBV2
TGTGCCAGCAGTGAAAATTCAGCGGTGGATACGCAGTATTTT
CASSENSAVDTQYF
>TRBJ1-2|.|.|11|TRBV20-1
TGCAGTGCTCTATCGCACTATGGCTACACCTTC
CSALSHYGYTF
>TRBJ1-3|.|.|13|TRBV25-1
TGTGCCAGCAGTCGGGTCTCTGGAAACACCATATATTTT
CASSRVSGNTIYF
>TRBJ2-2|.|.|13|TRBV28
TGTGCCAGCAGTCTCCAGGTGGGGCGGGAGCTGTTTTTT
CASSLQVGRELFF
>TRBJ2-1|once|.|13|TRBV28
TGTGCCAGCAGTTTTGACACTCCCAATGGCCGGTTCTTC
CASSFDTPNGRFF
>TRBJ2-1|few|.|15|TRBV5-1
TGCGCCAGCAGCTTGGTATCGAGCTCCTACAATGAGCAGTTCTTC
CASSLVSSSYNEQFF
>TRBJ1-2|.|.|16|TRBV5-4
TGTGCCAGCAGCCCGGGAATGACGGGAGAAAGAGGTGGCTACACCTTC
CASSPGMTGERGGYTF
>TRBJ2-1|.|TRBD2|16|TRBV5-1
TGCGCCAGCAGCAGGACTAGCGGAGCGGGTGTGAATGAGCAGTTCTTC
CASSRTSGAGVNEQFF
>TRBJ2-1|.|TRBD2|18|TRBV9
TGTGCCAGCAGCGTAGGAATAAGCGGGAGCGCCTCCTACAATGAGCAGTTCTTC
CASSVGISGSASYNEQFF
>TRBJ2-1|.|TRBD2|14|TRBV5-4
TGTGCCACACAACTAGCGGGAGGCATCAATGAGCAGTTCTTC
CATQLAGGINEQFF
>TRBJ1-1|.|TRBD1|13|TRBV11-2
TGTGCCAGCAGCACAGGGGGCCACACTGAAGCTTTCTTT
CASSTGGHTEAFF
>TRBJ2-7|.|.|13|TRBV10-3
TGTGCCATCAGTACGGGACTCCTCTCCGAGCAGTACTTC
CAISTGLLSEQYF
>TRBJ1-2|.|.|11|TRBV5-6
TGTGCCAGCAGCCCGGGAGATGGCTACACCTTC
CASSPGDGYTF
>TRBJ2-1|.|.|16|TRBV7-8
TGTGCCAGCAGCATCACAGCTACTAGCTCCTACAATGAGCAGTTCTTC
CASSITATSSYNEQFF
>TRBJ1-2|once|.|11|TRBV30
TGTGCCTGGAGACAGGTCTATGGCTACACCTTC
CAWRQVYGYTF
>TRBJ1-4|.|.|10|TRBV28
TGTGCCAGCAAAGATGAAAAACTGTTTTTT
CASKDEKLFF
>TRBJ1-4|.|.|15|TRBV19
TGTGCCAGTAGTGGAGGGACCGCACCTAATGAAAAACTGTTTTTT
CASSGGTAPNEKLFF
>TRBJ1-1|few|.|14|TRBV14
TGTGCCAGCAGCAAGGGACTGGGATACCCTGAAGCTTTCTTT
CASSKGLGYPEAFF
>TRBJ2-7|.|.|12|TRBV7-9
TGTGCCAGCAGCAAAATTGACTACGAGCAGTACTTC
CASSKIDYEQYF
>TRBJ1-6|many|TRBD1|13|TRBV30
TGTGCCTGGAGTGCAGGGGGCAATTCACCCCTCCACTTT
CAWSAGGNSPLHF
>TRBJ2-7|many|.|15|TRBV10-3
TGTGCCATCAGTGAGAGCCCCGGCTCCCCCTACGAGCAGTACTTC
CAISESPGSPYEQYF
>TRBJ2-6|.|.|15|TRBV6-1
TGTGCCAGCAGTGAGACGGACAAAAGGGCCAACGTCCTGACTTTC
CASSETDKRANVLTF
>TRBJ1-2|.|.|12|TRBV15
TGTGCCACCAGCAGAGATCGCTATGGCTACACCTTC
CATSRDRYGYTF
>TRBJ1-5|.|TRBD1|14|TRBV5-1
TGCGCCAGCAGCTCGACAGGGGATGGCCAGCCCCAGCATTTT
CASSSTGDGQPQHF
>TRBJ2-7|.|.|17|TRBV10-1
TGCGCCAGCAGTGAGTCGCCGCGGCTAGCCTCAATTGGCGAGCAGTACTTC
CASSESPRLASIGEQYF
>TRBJ2-2|.|.|14|TRBV5-4
TGTGCCAGCAGCCTTGGCGGAATCACCGGGGAGCTGTTTTTT
CASSLGGITGELFF
>TRBJ1-1|.|.|16|TRBV5-1
TGCGCCAGCAGCCTTGGTCCAGGGACGGGTCTGACTGAAGCTTTCTTT
CASSLGPGTGLTEAFF
>TRBJ1-1|.|.|12|TRBV19
TGTGCCAGTACCCCCTGGTCTGCTGAAGCTTTCTTT
CASTPWSAEAFF
>TRBJ2-3|once|TRBD2|14|TRBV4-1
TGCGCCAGCAGCCAAGGTACTAGCGCAGATACGCAGTATTTT
CASSQGTSADTQYF